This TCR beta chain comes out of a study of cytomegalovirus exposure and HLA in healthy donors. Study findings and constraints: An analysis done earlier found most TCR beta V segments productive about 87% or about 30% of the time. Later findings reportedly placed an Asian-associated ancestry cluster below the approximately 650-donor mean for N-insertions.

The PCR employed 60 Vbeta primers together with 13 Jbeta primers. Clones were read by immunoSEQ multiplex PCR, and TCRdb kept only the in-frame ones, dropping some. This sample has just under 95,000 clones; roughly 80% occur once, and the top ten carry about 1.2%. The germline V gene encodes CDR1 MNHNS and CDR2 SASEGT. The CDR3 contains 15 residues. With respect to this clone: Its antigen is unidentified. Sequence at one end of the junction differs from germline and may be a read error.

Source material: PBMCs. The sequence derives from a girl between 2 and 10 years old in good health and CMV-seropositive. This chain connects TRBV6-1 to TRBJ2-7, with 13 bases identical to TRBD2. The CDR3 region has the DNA TGTGCCAGCAGGGATACTAGCGGGAGGGCCTATGAGCAGTACTTC. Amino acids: CASRDTSGRAYEQYF.